Listed below are T cell receptor beta chains from one sample, sequenced in a study of control samples from healthy donors and cancer patients. This table comes from immunoSEQ multiplex PCR, and its TCRdb copy is limited to in-frame clones, with some not included. The sample comprises some 120,000 clones, about nine tenths of which are singletons, and approximately 2.7% rests with the top ten. Sequenced material: blood. The receptor source for this set is a man aged 18 to 30 in good health. Each CDR3 is given with its conserved first and last residue. The order of the fields is CDR3 protein, D gene, V gene, CDR3 length, J gene. D genes are given only for firm matches.

CASNSGQGGNGYTF | TRBD1 | TRBV2 | 14 | TRBJ1-2
CASSPGTGANYGYTF | TRBD1 | TRBV18 | 15 | TRBJ1-2
CASSLRLDTGELFF | NA | TRBV5-4 | 14 | TRBJ2-2
CASSPAGGQGNQPQHF | NA | TRBV28 | 16 | TRBJ1-5
CASSSWTDSNQPQHF | NA | TRBV5-6 | 15 | TRBJ1-5
CASSQGASGNTGELFF | TRBD2 | TRBV4-3 | 16 | TRBJ2-2
CASSPRAAGGEQFF | NA | TRBV6-5 | 14 | TRBJ2-1
CASSTGRYSYEQYF | NA | TRBV5-1 | 14 | TRBJ2-7
CASREELVGNYGYTF | NA | TRBV5-1 | 15 | TRBJ1-2
CASGWVRGQETQYF | NA | TRBV11-3 | 14 | TRBJ2-5
CASSLSGATDTQYF | NA | TRBV5-6 | 14 | TRBJ2-3
CAISESNGNEQYF | NA | TRBV10-3 | 13 | TRBJ2-7
CASSLQGGYGYTF | NA | TRBV5-4 | 13 | TRBJ1-2
CASSLVGREWETQYF | NA | TRBV7-2 | 15 | TRBJ2-5
CASSLQGARVTEAFF | TRBD1 | TRBV5-1 | 15 | TRBJ1-1
CASIGRGSSYEQYF | TRBD2 | TRBV28 | 14 | TRBJ2-7
CASSSWYEQFF | NA | TRBV12-3/TRBV12-4 | 11 | TRBJ2-1